This TCR beta chain is drawn from a study of control samples from healthy donors and cancer patients. Trimming removed 1 base from V and 8 bases from J, with 17 bases in between. The CDR3 has 16 residues. Per the germline V gene, CDR1 is LGHDT and CDR2 is YNNKEL (reference sequence). Generated by immunoSEQ multiplex PCR, the TCRdb table keeps only in-frame clones and is missing some. The repertoire holds hundreds of thousands of clones, about four fifths seen once, with 13% in the top ten. This sequence joins TRBV3-1 (or the pseudogene TRBV3-2) and TRBJ2-2; D may be TRBD2 (5 bases). Sequencing was done on a sample of PBMCs. The receptor's source is a woman aged 55-69 years with lung cancer. The CDR3 DNA reads TGTGCCAGCAGCCAAGTCTTAAGGAGGAGTGGTGGGGAGCTGTTTTTT. It encodes CASSQVLRRSGGELFF.